Listed here is a single T cell receptor (beta chain). Its antigen remains unknown. The PCR used 60 Vbeta and 13 Jbeta primers. Sequenced by immunoSEQ multiplex PCR; TCRdb stores in-frame clones only, minus some. Its listing shows 110,000 to 150,000 clones. This sample is drawn from a study of cytomegalovirus exposure and HLA in healthy donors. Study results and caveats: As a later analysis showed, a missense DCLRE1C variant was linked to trimming of TCR beta V- and J-genes.

V gave up 4 bases and J gave up 4 bases; unmatched junction bases: 11. CDR3 length: 17 amino acids. Germline V gene lookup returns CDR1 LGHNA and CDR2 YNFKEQ. The genes are TRBV4-2 and TRBJ2-7; TRBD1 matches 12 bases. The receptor was derived from a male donor in good health and CMV-seronegative. Input material: PBMCs. CDR3 sequence (DNA): TGTGCCAGCAGCCCGGGACAGGGGGCATTGCGTATGTACGAGCAGTACTTC. Translation gives CASSPGQGALRMYEQYF.